Sequencing of this T cell receptor (beta chain) was carried out in a study of regulatory T cells in long-lasting Graves disease. Broader study findings: Lower TCR diversity characterized persistent Graves' patients relative to newly diagnosed patients.

Arm-PCR of CDR3 regions and iRepertoire HTBI primers were the basis on which TCR beta libraries were built. Each CDR3 protein is one row after TCRdb ran MiXCR on the multiplex PCR reads. The sample has 400,000 to 500,000 distinct CDR3 sequences, approximately 15% seen once. Time point in this sample: newly diagnosed GD, antithyroid drugs for less than 3 months. PBMCs provided the RNA from which the TCR library was made. This clonotype was recorded a few times. No antigen is known for it. This CDR3 region has 11 residues. V was cut by 3 bases and J by 7 bases, with 6 bases left in between. Per germline, CDR1 DFQATT and CDR2 SNEGSKA (reference sequence). These data were also reused for a study on T cells in Graves' hyperthyroidism and ophthalmopathy. Per that study: First-round RT-PCR with HTBI primers amplified the TCR CDR3 region.

The sequencing here drew on peripheral blood mononuclear cells (PBMCs), taken at new diagnosis, from a patient treated with antithyroid drugs. V and J are TRBV20-1 and TRBJ2-2; D call uncertain. The clonotype comes from a woman in her forties with Graves disease. The CDR3 region is CSASKDGELFF. The CDR3, as DNA: TGCAGTGCTAGCAAGGACGGGGAGCTGTTTTTT.